A single sample gave rise to the 20 T cell receptor beta chains below, sequenced in a study of neoadjuvant anti-PD-1 for oral cavity cancer. Produced via immunoSEQ multiplex PCR; TCRdb's table is partial and in-frame only. The table shows around 13,000 clones, with around 75% occurring only once. Time point described: after neoadjuvant nivolumab, at surgical resection. Sequenced here: PBMCs, sampled after nivolumab (anti-PD-1) treatment. The receptors stem from a person aged 35-80 years with oral cavity squamous cell carcinoma.

This rearrangement joins TRBV7-3 to TRBJ1-5; D not resolved. V lost 5 bases to trimming and J lost 3 bases, with 11 bases between them. The CDR3 covers 14 residues. CDR1 SGHTA and CDR2 FQGTGA come from the germline V gene. CDR3 sequence: CASSRGSTNQPQHF. DNA for the CDR3: TGTGCCAGCAGCAGAGGAAGCACCAATCAGCCCCAGCATTTT.

The chain employs TRBV11-2 and TRBJ1-3; possible D gene TRBD1, 5 bases. This CDR3 spans 16 amino acids. V shed 1 base and J shed 0 bases, with 10 bases lying between them. Per the germline V gene, CDR1 is SGHAT and CDR2 is FQNNGV. DNA for the CDR3: TGTGCCAGCAGCTTAGTTGTCGGGGGCTCTGGAAACACCATATATTTT. Protein sequence: CASSLVVGGSGNTIYF.

This clone showed up just a few times. V is TRBV7-8 and J is TRBJ1-1; 9 bases agree with TRBD1. V dropped 1 base and J dropped 4; count of bases not matched to a gene: 7. Germline V lookup: CDR1 SGHVS, CDR2 FQNEAQ. The CDR3 is 16 residues long. DNA for the CDR3: TGTGCCAGCAGCTTAGGCGGGACAGGGAGGACCACTGAAGCTTTCTTT. It encodes CASSLGGTGRTTEAFF.

This clone was seen only once. This chain joins TRBV10-3 and TRBJ2-1; D is uncertain. V was pared by 0 bases and J by 7 bases, with 10 bases between. CDR1 and CDR2 from the germline V gene are ENHRY and SYGVKD. The CDR3 loop spans 14 amino acids. The CDR3 nucleotides are TGTGCCATCAGTGAGTCGACCGTGGGTAATGAGCAGTTCTTC. Its protein is CAISESTVGNEQFF.

The chain carries TRBV13 and TRBJ2-5, with 13 bases aligning to TRBD2. The germline gives CDR1 PRHDT, CDR2 FYEKMQ (reference sequence). The CDR3 contains 18 residues. After removal of 5 bases from V and 4 bases from J, the junction contained 13 bases not matched to a gene. The DNA of the CDR3 is TGTGCCAGCAGCGGGGGACTAGCGGGAACGTTGAGAGGAGAGACCCAGTACTTC. Its translation is CASSGGLAGTLRGETQYF. The full variable domain, with the rest looked up from reference TRBV13 and TRBJ2-5, is AAGVIQSPRHLIKEKRETATLKCYPIPRHDTVYWYQQGPGQDPQFLISFYEKMQSDKGSIPDRFSAQQFSDYHSELNMSSLELGDSALYFCASSGGLAGTLRGETQYFGPGTRLLVL.

This rearrangement joins TRBV2 to TRBJ1-1; tentatively, D is TRBD1 (5 bases). CDR1 SNHLY and CDR2 FYNNEI come from the germline V gene. V dropped 5 bases and J dropped 2 bases, with 12 bases sitting between them. CDR3 length equals 14 residues. This CDR3 reads CASSLGTPNTEAFF. CDR3 coding DNA: TGTGCCAGCAGTCTCGGGACTCCTAACACTGAAGCTTTCTTT.

The count of this clone is one. DNA for the CDR3: TGTGCCAGCAGCCCGATACGCGAAGCTTTCTTT. Translation gives CASSPIREAFF. The rearrangement uses TRBV11-2 and TRBJ1-1; D gene uncertain. Trimming cost V 5 bases and J 8 bases, with 9 bases left between them. Looked up from germline, CDR1 is SGHAT and CDR2 is FQNNGV. CDR3 size: 11 residues.

V usage is TRBV10-3 and J usage is TRBJ1-2; 7 bases agree with TRBD1. The germline V gene has CDR1 ENHRY and CDR2 SYGVKD. This CDR3 is 16 amino acids long. V trimming: 4 bases; J trimming: 8 bases; junction bases outside the gene matches: 16. This CDR3 reads CAISAGTGVGREGYTF. For the CDR3, the DNA is TGTGCCATCAGTGCGGGAACAGGGGTCGGTCGGGAAGGCTACACCTTC.

This chain connects TRBV6-1 to TRBJ1-1; 8 positions agree with TRBD1. Germline CDR1 MNHNS, CDR2 SASEGT. This CDR3 comprises 13 residues. V lost 6 bases and J lost 8; bases outside the gene matches: 8. CDR3 DNA: TGTGCCAGCAGGAAGGGACAGGCTGACGAAGCTTTCTTT. Amino acid sequence: CASRKGQADEAFF.

A few counts support this clone. This chain connects TRBV11-3 to TRBJ1-3; 10 bases fit TRBD1. The CDR3 totals 13 residues. Germline trimming cut 4 bases from V and 8 bases from J; bases unmatched to any gene: 2. The germline gives CDR1 SGHNT, CDR2 YENEEA. CDR3 loop: CASSSGTGDTIYF. CDR3 coding DNA: TGTGCCAGCAGCTCTGGGACAGGGGACACCATATATTTT.

J is TRBJ1-1 and V is TRBV7-2, with D possibly being TRBD1 (6 bases). CDR1 and CDR2 from the germline V gene are SGHTA and FQGNSA. The ends were cut back, 5 bases at V and 1 base at J, with 8 bases in the middle. The CDR3 is made up of 13 amino acids. This chain's CDR3 is CASSRQANTEAFF. CDR3 sequence (DNA): TGTGCCAGCAGCCGACAGGCGAACACTGAAGCTTTCTTT.

As DNA, the CDR3 is TGTGCCTGGAAGGCCCCGGGCCCCAGGGGAGCCTTTAACTATGGCTACACCTTC. This gives the protein CAWKAPGPRGAFNYGYTF. The chain combines TRBV30 with TRBJ1-2, with D possibly TRBD1 on 6 matching bases. The CDR3 is 18 residues long. V gave up 4 bases and J gave up 1 base, with 25 bases separating them. Germline V lookup: CDR1 GTSNPN, CDR2 SVGIG (reference sequence).

The table lists this clone with a count of one. This chain connects TRBV7-6 to TRBJ2-2, with TRBD1 matching 9 bases. Trimming at V came to 3 bases and at J to 4 bases, leaving 6 bases not matched to a gene. The germline gives CDR1 SGHVS, CDR2 FNYEAQ. This CDR3 has 16 residues. The CDR3 nucleotides read TGTGCCAGCAGCTTTCGGGACAGGGCGAGCACCGGGGAGCTGTTTTTT. Translated: CASSFRDRASTGELFF.

The genes are TRBV7-2 and TRBJ2-1, with TRBD1 matching over 9 bases. Germline-derived CDR1 and CDR2 are SGHTA and FQGNSA. The CDR3 is 15 residues long. J gave up 10 bases and V 6 bases, and 13 bases lay outside the gene matches. The CDR3 nucleotides are TGTGCCAGCAGATCCCAGACAGGGGGAGGATGGGAGCAGTTCTTC. Translated: CASRSQTGGGWEQFF.

The chain uses TRBV10-2 and TRBJ1-1, with TRBD1 matching 8 bases. CDR1 and CDR2 from the germline V gene are WSHSY and SAAADI. CDR3 length: 13 residues. Germline trimming cut 5 bases from V and 5 bases from J; bases unmatched to any gene: 4. The CDR3 DNA follows: TGCGCCAGCAGTCTGACAGGGGCTACTGAAGCTTTCTTT. It translates to CASSLTGATEAFF.

This chain links TRBV30 with TRBJ2-1; possible D gene TRBD2, 6 bases. The germline V gene has CDR1 GTSNPN and CDR2 SVGIG (reference sequence). There are 15 residues in the CDR3. Trimming pared 6 bases from V and 3 bases from J, leaving 18 bases between. CDR3 in DNA: TGTGCCTGCAATAGAGGGAGCGGGCACTACAATGAGCAGTTCTTC. The encoded protein is CACNRGSGHYNEQFF.

The V gene is TRBV11-2, the J gene TRBJ1-2, with D hard to call. Germline V gene lookup returns CDR1 SGHAT and CDR2 FQNNGV. V shed 0 bases and J shed 8 bases, with 25 bases lying between them. CDR3 size: 18 residues. DNA of the CDR3: TGTGCCAGCAGCTTAGATCTGATCCAGGACCGTTTTAAGAGGGGCTACACCTTC. Protein sequence: CASSLDLIQDRFKRGYTF.

In this sample, this clone turned up once. The chain employs TRBV10-3 and TRBJ2-2; weak D call: TRBD2 (5 bases). There are 13 residues in the CDR3. V was cut by 7 bases and J by 0 bases, with 6 bases left in between. CDR1 and CDR2 from the germline V gene are ENHRY and SYGVKD. Written as DNA, the CDR3 is TGTGCCATCACGAGGGCGAACACCGGGGAGCTGTTTTTT. This gives the protein CAITRANTGELFF.

The gene calls are TRBV6-1 and TRBJ1-5, with no clear D. Germline V gene sequence: CDR1 MNHNS, CDR2 SASEGT. The CDR3 sequence is 13 residues long. The ends were cut back, 1 base at V and 6 bases at J, with 7 bases in the middle. The CDR3 region has the DNA TGTGCCAGCAGTGAAGTCGGGGTTCAGCCCCAGCATTTT. This encodes CASSEVGVQPQHF.

V usage is TRBV5-4 and J usage is TRBJ2-3; 9 bases are shared with TRBD1. The trim removed 4 bases at V and 5 bases at J, leaving 8 bases unmatched. CDR1 SGHNT and CDR2 YYREEE come from the germline V gene (reference sequence). The CDR3 covers 15 residues. CDR3 protein: CASSAGTGFVDTQYF. Written as DNA, the CDR3 is TGTGCCAGCAGCGCCGGGACAGGGTTTGTAGATACGCAGTATTTT.